These T cell receptor beta chains were read from a single sample in a study of identical twins. TCRdb fed the 5' RACE reads into MiXCR, producing one record per CDR3 protein. The table lists a few hundred thousand distinct CDR3 sequences, about 10% of them singletons, with less than 12% in the top ten. The sequenced sample was memory T cells sorted from blood. These receptors all come from a man aged 50 or older in good health. The CDR3 runs from the conserved cysteine through the conserved F or W. The order of the fields is clone size, V gene, J gene, D gene, CDR3 protein, CDR3 DNA. D genes are given only for firm matches. Size is omitted from some rows. Given values are once, few, many or a class for expanded clones.

size: medium-sized; V: TRBV5-1; J: TRBJ2-2; D: NA; CDR3: CASSLVATGRTGELFF; DNA: TGCGCCAGCAGCTTGGTTGCTACAGGGAGGACCGGGGAGCTGTTTTTT
size: few; V: TRBV7-9; J: TRBJ1-1; D: TRBD1; CDR3: CASSLGGARQGPEAFF; DNA: TGTGCCAGCAGCTTAGGGGGGGCTCGACAGGGCCCTGAAGCTTTCTTT
size: many; V: TRBV15; J: TRBJ2-7; D: NA; CDR3: CATSEDRLSYEQYF; DNA: TGTGCCACCAGCGAGGACAGATTGTCCTACGAGCAGTACTTC
size: few; V: TRBV7-2; J: TRBJ1-5; D: NA; CDR3: CASSLARVAHPQHF; DNA: TGTGCCAGCAGCTTAGCTAGGGTAGCGCACCCCCAGCATTTT
size: many; V: TRBV6-2/TRBV6-3; J: TRBJ2-1; D: NA; CDR3: CASGNNEQFF; DNA: TGTGCCAGCGGGAACAATGAGCAGTTCTTC
size: many; V: TRBV24-1; J: TRBJ2-1; D: NA; CDR3: CATSVTGADNEQFF; DNA: TGTGCCACCAGTGTAACGGGGGCTGACAATGAGCAGTTCTTC
size: few; V: TRBV4-3; J: TRBJ2-7; D: TRBD2; CDR3: CASSQDTGLAGYEQYF; DNA: TGCGCCAGCAGCCAAGATACGGGACTAGCAGGCTACGAGCAGTACTTC
size: many; V: TRBV5-6; J: TRBJ1-2; D: NA; CDR3: CASSLGGSLTYGYTF; DNA: TGTGCCAGCAGCTTGGGGGGCAGCCTGACCTATGGCTACACCTTC
size: many; V: TRBV2; J: TRBJ1-5; D: NA; CDR3: CASSPTGGARQDQPQHF; DNA: TGTGCCAGCAGCCCCACCGGGGGGGCGCGGCAGGATCAGCCCCAGCATTTT
size: NA; V: TRBV6-1; J: TRBJ2-3; D: TRBD1; CDR3: CASSAQGALSTDTQYF; DNA: TGTGCCAGCAGTGCACAGGGGGCGCTTAGCACAGATACGCAGTATTTT
size: few; V: TRBV7-2; J: TRBJ2-5; D: TRBD2; CDR3: CASSLLGTSRPETQYF; DNA: TGTGCCAGCAGCTTATTGGGGACTAGCCGGCCAGAGACCCAGTACTTC
size: few; V: TRBV15; J: TRBJ1-1; D: NA; CDR3: CATSRDRRMNTEAFF; DNA: TGTGCCACCAGCAGAGACAGAAGGATGAACACTGAAGCTTTCTTT
size: many; V: TRBV5-1; J: TRBJ2-7; D: NA; CDR3: CASSLGQGGYEQYF; DNA: TGCGCCAGCAGCTTGGGTCAGGGGGGCTACGAGCAGTACTTC
size: few; V: TRBV19; J: TRBJ2-6; D: NA; CDR3: CASSIEPPGYGGANVLTF; DNA: TGTGCCAGTAGTATAGAACCGCCAGGGTACGGTGGGGCCAACGTCCTGACTTTC